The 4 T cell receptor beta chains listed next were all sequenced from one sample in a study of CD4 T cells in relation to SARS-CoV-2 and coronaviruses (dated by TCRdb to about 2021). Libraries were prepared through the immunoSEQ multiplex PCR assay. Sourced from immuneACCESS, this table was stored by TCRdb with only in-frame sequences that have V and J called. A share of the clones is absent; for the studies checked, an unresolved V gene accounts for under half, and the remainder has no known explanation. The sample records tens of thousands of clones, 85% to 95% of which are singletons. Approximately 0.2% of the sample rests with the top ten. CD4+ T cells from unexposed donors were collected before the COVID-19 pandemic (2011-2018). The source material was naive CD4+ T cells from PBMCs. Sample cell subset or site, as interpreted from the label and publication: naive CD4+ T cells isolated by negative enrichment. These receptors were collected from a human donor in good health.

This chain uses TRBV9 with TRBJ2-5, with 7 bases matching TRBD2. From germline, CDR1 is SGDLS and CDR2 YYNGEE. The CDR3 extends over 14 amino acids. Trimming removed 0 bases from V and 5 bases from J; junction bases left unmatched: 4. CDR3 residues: CASSVVVGGETQYF. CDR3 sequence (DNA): TGTGCCAGCAGCGTAGTGGTGGGAGGGGAGACCCAGTACTTC.

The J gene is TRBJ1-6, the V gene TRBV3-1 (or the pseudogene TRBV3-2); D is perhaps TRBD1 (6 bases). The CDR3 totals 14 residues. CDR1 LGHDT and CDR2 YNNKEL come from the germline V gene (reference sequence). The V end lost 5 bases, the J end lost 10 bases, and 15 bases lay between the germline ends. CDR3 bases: TGTGCCAGCAGCTCGGGACATCTCCGGTCACCCCTCCACTTT. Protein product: CASSSGHLRSPLHF.

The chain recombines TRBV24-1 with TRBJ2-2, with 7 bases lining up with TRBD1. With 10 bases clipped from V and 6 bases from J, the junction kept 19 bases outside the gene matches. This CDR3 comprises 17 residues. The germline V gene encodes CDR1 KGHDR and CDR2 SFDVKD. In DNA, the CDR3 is TGTGCCACGGGATTAGGAATGGCAGGGGGTAAAGCCGGGGAGCTGTTTTTT. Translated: CATGLGMAGGKAGELFF.

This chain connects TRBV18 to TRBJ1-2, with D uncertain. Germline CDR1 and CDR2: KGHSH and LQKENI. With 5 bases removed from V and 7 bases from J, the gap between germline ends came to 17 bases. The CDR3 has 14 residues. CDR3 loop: CASSGPSPAFGYTF. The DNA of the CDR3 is TGTGCCAGCTCAGGCCCCAGCCCAGCCTTTGGCTACACCTTC.